The 14 T cell receptor beta chains reported below all come from one sample, sequenced in a study of blood T cells in healthy people across ages (dated by TCRdb to between 2014 and 2016). The library relied on 5' RACE. Sequenced using an Illumina HiSeq 2500. The second PCR ran for about 7 to 11 cycles and used a J-beta primer mix along with a sample-barcoded 5' primer. Using fastp at Q25 and MiXCR, TCRdb reprocessed the public reads and kept productive beta chains. A single entry per CDR3 protein holds the most common genes and DNA from its merged rows. Present in this sample are 980,000 or so distinct CDR3 sequences, around 46% of which were seen just once. The top ten clones comprise roughly 13% of the sample. The sequenced material came from blood. The receptors originated from a man aged 25 to 40 in good health.

This rearrangement joins TRBV2 to TRBJ1-6; TRBD1 might be the D (6 bases). This CDR3 is built from 16 residues. Trimming pared 2 bases from V and 7 bases from J, leaving 15 bases between. CDR1 SNHLY and CDR2 FYNNEI come from the germline V gene. The chain's CDR3 is CASSESWGRGNSPLHF. The CDR3 bases are TGTGCCAGCAGTGAATCTTGGGGGAGGGGGAATTCACCCCTCCACTTT.

This clonotype was counted a few times. The V gene is TRBV11-2, the J gene TRBJ2-7; 11 positions agree with TRBD1. Gene TRBJ2-5 matches the end of the DNA better, so the J call may be wrong. CDR3 size: 15 residues. Germline values: CDR1 SGHAT, CDR2 FQNNGV. Here the CDR3 reads CASSSGTGGLKTQYF. The DNA for the CDR3 is TGTGCCAGCAGCTCCGGGACAGGGGGATTAAAGACCCAGTACTTC.

This chain connects TRBV5-1 to TRBJ1-2, with 7 bases matching TRBD1. Germline CDR1 and CDR2: SGHRS and YFSETQ. V gave up 4 bases and J gave up 4 bases; unmatched junction bases: 7. CDR3 length: 14 residues. CDR3 sequence reads: CASSRRQGTYGYTF. CDR3 coding DNA: TGCGCCAGCAGCCGCAGACAGGGCACCTATGGCTACACCTTC.

The gene calls are TRBV20-1 and TRBJ2-7; D perhaps matches TRBD1 (5 bases). This CDR3 comprises 18 residues. The V end was cut by 0 bases, the J end by 3 bases, with 24 bases between. Germline CDR1 reads DFQATT; CDR2 reads SNEGSKA (reference sequence). CDR3 amino acids: CSARDMLDTSTSVYEQYF. As DNA, the CDR3 is TGCAGTGCTAGAGATATGTTGGACACCAGCACTTCCGTCTACGAGCAGTACTTC.

CDR3 sequence (DNA): TGCGCCAGCAGCCACACCGGGACAGGTTCCGACGAGCAGTACTTC. Protein product: CASSHTGTGSDEQYF. The J gene is TRBJ2-7, the V gene TRBV4-1; TRBD1 matches at 8 bases. Losses at the gene ends were 3 bases for V and 5 bases for J; bases not matched to a gene: 9. The length of the CDR3 is 15 residues. CDR1 and CDR2 from the germline V gene are MGHRA and YSYEKL.

This clonotype was counted between two and nine times. The V and J genes are TRBV4-1 and TRBJ1-2; no firm D call. V lost 0 bases to trimming and J lost 11 bases, with 10 bases between them. The germline V gene has CDR1 MGHRA and CDR2 YSYEKL. This CDR3 is 12 amino acids long. CDR3 in amino acids: CASSQDRNQYTF. In nucleotides, the CDR3 is TGCGCCAGCAGCCAAGATCGAAATCAGTACACCTTC.

This clonotype was counted at least ten times. This chain joins TRBV4-2 and TRBJ2-7; TRBD1 is a possible D gene (6 bases). V dropped 0 bases and J dropped 2 bases, with 14 bases sitting between them. Germline loops: CDR1 LGHNA, CDR2 YNFKEQ. The CDR3 spans 16 residues. The CDR3 spells CASSQDHGQNTYEQYF. CDR3 DNA sequence: TGTGCCAGCAGCCAAGATCACGGACAGAATACCTACGAGCAGTACTTC.

DNA of the CDR3: TGCGCCAGTGGAGAGCGGGGAGACACAGATACGCAGTATTTT. Protein product: CASGERGDTDTQYF. The chain carries TRBV5-1 and TRBJ2-3; 7 positions agree with TRBD2. Germline V gives CDR1 SGHRS, CDR2 YFSETQ. V lost 8 bases, J lost 2 bases, and 8 bases stayed unmatched. The CDR3 runs to 14 residues.

This chain links TRBV2 with TRBJ1-5; D perhaps matches TRBD1 (6 bases). V lost 2 bases and J 4 bases, leaving 15 bases between the germline ends. CDR3 length: 16 amino acids. CDR1 SNHLY and CDR2 FYNNEI come from the germline V gene. The CDR3 DNA is TGTGCCAGCAGTGAATTTCAGGGGATAAGGAATCAGCCCCAGCATTTT. Translation: CASSEFQGIRNQPQHF.

This chain joins TRBV7-9 and TRBJ2-1; D not certain. This CDR3 comprises 8 residues. Germline CDR1 SEHNR, CDR2 FQNEAQ (reference sequence). CDR3 loop: CGYNEQFF. In nucleotides, the CDR3 is TGTGGGTACAATGAGCAGTTCTTC.

This clonotype came up a few times. The CDR3 DNA sequence: TGTGCCAGCAGCCCGTTTACTGGACAGGGCCAGTGGGAAAAACTGTTTTTT. Protein product: CASSPFTGQGQWEKLFF. The chain uses TRBV27 and TRBJ1-4; 8 nucleotides line up with TRBD1. Looked up from germline, CDR1 is MNHEY and CDR2 is SMNVEV (reference sequence). Trimming cost V 6 bases and J 8 bases; bases outside gene matches: 17. The CDR3 has 17 amino acids.

This sequence joins TRBV24-1 and TRBJ2-4, with a weak D call TRBD1 (6 bases). Germline V gene sequence: CDR1 KGHDR, CDR2 SFDVKD. V lost 4 bases and J 9 bases, leaving 15 bases between the germline ends. The CDR3 spans 14 residues. The chain's CDR3 is CATSETGMGSIQYF. The CDR3 DNA follows: TGTGCCACCAGTGAAACAGGGATGGGGAGCATTCAGTACTTC.

The V gene is TRBV20-1, the J gene TRBJ2-5; possibly TRBD1 for D (6 bases). Germline V gene lookup returns CDR1 DFQATT and CDR2 SNEGSKA (reference sequence). The CDR3 length is 13 residues. V was cut by 4 bases and J by 4 bases, with 13 bases left in between. The CDR3 coding sequence is TGCAGTGCTACGGAAACAGGGAGAGAGACCCAGTACTTC. The encoded protein is CSATETGRETQYF.

This chain uses TRBV27 with TRBJ1-3; maybe TRBD1 (5 bases). This CDR3 has 14 amino acids. Germline V lookup: CDR1 MNHEY, CDR2 SMNVEV (reference sequence). Trimming took 2 bases from V and 7 from J, leaving 12 bases between them. The DNA of the CDR3 is TGTGCCAGCAGTTTACGAGGGGACGGGAACACCATATATTTT. Translated, it gives CASSLRGDGNTIYF.